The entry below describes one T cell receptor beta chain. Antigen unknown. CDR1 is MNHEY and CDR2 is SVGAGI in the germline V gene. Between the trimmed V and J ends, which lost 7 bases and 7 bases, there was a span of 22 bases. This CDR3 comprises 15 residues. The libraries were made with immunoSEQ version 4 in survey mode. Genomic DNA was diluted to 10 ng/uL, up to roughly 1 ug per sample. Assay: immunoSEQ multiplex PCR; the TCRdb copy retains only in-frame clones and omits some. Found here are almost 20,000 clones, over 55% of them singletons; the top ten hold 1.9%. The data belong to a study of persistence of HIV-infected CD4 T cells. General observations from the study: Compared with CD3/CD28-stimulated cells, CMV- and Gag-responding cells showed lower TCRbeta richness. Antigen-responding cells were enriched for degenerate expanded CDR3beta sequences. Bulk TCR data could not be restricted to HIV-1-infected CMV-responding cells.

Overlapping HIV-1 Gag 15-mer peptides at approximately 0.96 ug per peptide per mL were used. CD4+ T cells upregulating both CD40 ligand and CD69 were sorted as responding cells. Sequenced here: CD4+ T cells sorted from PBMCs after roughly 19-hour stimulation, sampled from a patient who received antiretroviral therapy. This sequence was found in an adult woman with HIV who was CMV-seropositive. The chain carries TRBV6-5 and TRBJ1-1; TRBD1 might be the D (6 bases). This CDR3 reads CASTSPYLQGIEAFF. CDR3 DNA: TGTGCCAGCACCTCACCTTATCTACAGGGAATTGAAGCTTTCTTT.